One and the same sample provided the 27 T cell receptor beta chains below, sequenced in a study of identical twins. One entry per CDR3 protein results from TCRdb running MiXCR on the 5' RACE reads. Counted here are fewer than 650,000 distinct CDR3 sequences, 9% to 10% occurring once; the ten biggest clones make up 2.5% to 3.5%. This same sample was also part of a study on yellow fever vaccine responses in identical twins.

Input material: PBMCs. Source of these receptors: a woman under 30 in good health.

The chain carries TRBV5-1 and TRBJ2-2; D perhaps matches TRBD1 (6 bases). This CDR3 is built from 17 residues. V lost 8 bases to trimming and J lost 3 bases, with 23 bases between them. The V gene's germline CDR1 is SGHRS and CDR2 YFSETQ. The CDR3 DNA reads TGCGCCAGTCGTATTTCGATGGGGGCTACGGACACCGGGGAGCTGTTTTTT. Amino acid sequence: CASRISMGATDTGELFF. The complete variable domain, with remaining parts taken from reference TRBV5-1 and TRBJ2-2, reads KAGVTQTPRYLIKTRGQQVTLSCSPISGHRSVSWYQQTPGQGLQFLFEYFSETQRNKGNFPGRFSGRQFSNSRSEMNVSTLELGDSALYLCASRISMGATDTGELFFGEGSRLTVL.

V usage is TRBV9 and J usage is TRBJ2-3; 9 bases align to TRBD1. The V and J ends lost 5 bases and 3 bases, in that order; junction bases with no gene match: 7. The CDR3 totals 15 residues. CDR1 is SGDLS and CDR2 is YYNGEE in the germline V gene. Here the CDR3 reads CASRPGTGWTDTQYF. CDR3 in DNA: TGTGCCAGCAGACCCGGGACAGGGTGGACAGATACGCAGTATTTT.

This chain joins TRBV24-1 and TRBJ1-2; no firm D call. V was trimmed by 7 bases and J by 4 bases, leaving 12 bases between them. Per germline, CDR1 KGHDR and CDR2 SFDVKD. This CDR3 is 13 amino acids long. The CDR3 loop reads CATRDPAGYGYTF. In DNA form, the CDR3 reads TGTGCCACCAGAGATCCGGCCGGCTATGGCTACACCTTC.

There are many counts of this clonotype. The V gene is TRBV11-2, the J gene TRBJ2-7; D is tentatively TRBD1 or TRBD2 (5 bases each). V shed 1 base and J shed 3 bases, with 19 bases lying between them. The CDR3 runs 17 residues. CDR1 and CDR2 (germline): SGHAT, FQNNGV. In nucleotides, the CDR3 is TGTGCCAGCAGCTTAGTTCCAGGGAGTGGAATTGGCTACGAGCAGTACTTC. As protein: CASSLVPGSGIGYEQYF.

The table lists this clonotype with a few counts. The chain links TRBV7-2 to TRBJ2-1; 7 bases map to TRBD1. The CDR3 is 15 amino acids. Unmatched junction bases numbered 5, after V lost 5 bases and J lost 1 base. The germline V gene has CDR1 SGHTA and CDR2 FQGNSA. CDR3 sequence (DNA): TGTGCCAGCAGCGCGACAGGGCGTTCCTACAATGAGCAGTTCTTC. Protein: CASSATGRSYNEQFF.

V and J are TRBV5-1 and TRBJ2-5; 11 bases are a match to TRBD2. Germline CDR1 is SGHRS and CDR2 is YFSETQ. The CDR3 sequence is 16 residues long. The J segment lost 1 base and the V segment lost 5 bases, leaving 7 bases of the junction unmatched. In DNA, the CDR3 is TGCGCCAGCAGTCGGGGACTAGCGGATACCCAAGAGACCCAGTACTTC. Translation gives CASSRGLADTQETQYF. The full variable domain, its missing parts supplied by reference TRBV5-1 and TRBJ2-5, is KAGVTQTPRYLIKTRGQQVTLSCSPISGHRSVSWYQQTPGQGLQFLFEYFSETQRNKGNFPGRFSGRQFSNSRSEMNVSTLELGDSALYLCASSRGLADTQETQYFGPGTRLLVL.

V gene TRBV7-2 combines with J gene TRBJ1-2, with D hard to call. Germline loops: CDR1 SGHTA, CDR2 FQGNSA. CDR3 size: 12 residues. Trimming removed 5 bases at V and 6 bases at J, with 10 bases between. CDR3 loop: CASSQRKDGYTF. The CDR3 DNA reads as TGTGCCAGCAGCCAAAGGAAGGATGGCTACACCTTC.

This chain uses TRBV28 with TRBJ1-2, with 10 bases lining up with TRBD1. Germline V gene sequence: CDR1 MDHEN, CDR2 SYDVKM. The CDR3 sequence is 16 residues long. The junction had 12 bases not matched to a gene; V was cut back by 3 bases and J by 8 bases. The CDR3, as DNA: TGTGCCAGCAGTTTTATTCATAGGGGACAGGGGATCGGCTACACCTTC. This codes for CASSFIHRGQGIGYTF.

This clonotype was counted many times. CDR3: CSVRSPGTSGGVVDEQFF. As DNA, the CDR3 is TGCAGCGTCAGAAGCCCCGGGACTAGCGGGGGGGTGGTTGATGAGCAGTTCTTC. V is TRBV29-1 and J is TRBJ2-1; TRBD2 agrees at 16 bases. The V and J ends lost 6 bases and 8 bases, in that order; junction bases with no gene match: 16. The CDR3 consists of 18 residues. Germline CDR1 is SQVTM and CDR2 is ANQGSEA.

CDR3 loop: CASSLAGTRREQYF. The CDR3 region has the DNA TGTGCCAGCAGTTTAGCGGGGACCAGGCGCGAGCAGTACTTC. The chain recombines TRBV12-3 or TRBV12-4 with TRBJ2-7, with D perhaps assigned TRBD1 or TRBD2 (5 bases each). Between the trimmed V and J ends, which lost 0 bases and 6 bases, there was a span of 12 bases. The CDR3 contains 14 residues.

A few counts support this clonotype. The chain couples TRBV7-9 to TRBJ1-2; unclear D gene. The CDR3 runs to 12 residues. Trimming left V 5 bases short and J 7 bases short, with 11 bases between. Looked up from germline, CDR1 is SEHNR and CDR2 is FQNEAQ (reference sequence). The CDR3 reads CASSPNFSGYTF. The CDR3 region has the DNA TGTGCCAGCAGCCCAAACTTTAGTGGCTACACCTTC.

The table lists this clonotype with many counts. V gene TRBV12-3 or TRBV12-4 combines with J gene TRBJ1-6; 10 bases align to TRBD1. V trimming: 6 bases; J trimming: 7 bases; junction bases outside the gene matches: 3. This CDR3 region has 14 residues. The CDR3 DNA sequence: TGTGCCAGCAGCGAGGGACAGGGGAATTCACCCCTCCACTTT. This gives the protein CASSEGQGNSPLHF.

The CDR3 coding sequence is TGTGCCACCAAAAGGCATGGGAGCAATCAGCCCCAGCATTTT. Amino acid sequence: CATKRHGSNQPQHF. This chain joins TRBV6-1 and TRBJ1-5, with unresolved D. This CDR3 region has 14 residues. V was trimmed by 10 bases and J by 1 base, leaving 14 bases between them. Germline CDR1 MNHNS, CDR2 SASEGT.

In its sample, this clonotype was seen a few times. V is TRBV18 and J is TRBJ1-6; 9 bases match TRBD1. The CDR3 is made up of 15 amino acids. Germline lookup yields CDR1 KGHSH and CDR2 LQKENI. J was trimmed by 7 bases and V by 4 bases; bases with no gene match: 5. The CDR3 DNA reads as TGTGCCAGCTCACTACAGGGGGCCCTAAATTCACCCCTCCACTTT. Translating gives CASSLQGALNSPLHF.

The V and J genes are TRBV10-3 and TRBJ1-4, with TRBD1 matching 9 bases. The CDR3 runs 14 residues. With V trimmed by 6 bases and J by 6 bases, 5 bases remained unmatched. Looked up from germline, CDR1 is ENHRY and CDR2 is SYGVKD. DNA for the CDR3: TGTGCCATCAGCAACAGGGGGCCGGATGAAAAACTGTTTTTT. Translation gives CAISNRGPDEKLFF.

This clonotype has a count of ten or more. The chain joins TRBV11-2 to TRBJ2-1; 9 bases agree with TRBD2. The junction had 9 bases not matched to a gene; V was cut back by 3 bases and J by 0 bases. CDR3 length: 18 amino acids. Germline CDR1 reads SGHAT; CDR2 reads FQNNGV. CDR3 residues: CASSLRLADRSSYNEQFF. The CDR3 DNA reads as TGTGCCAGCAGCTTGAGACTAGCGGACAGGAGCTCCTACAATGAGCAGTTCTTC. The whole variable domain, filled in from reference TRBV11-2 and TRBJ2-1, reads EAGVAQSPRYKIIEKRQSVAFWCNPISGHATLYWYQQILGQGPKLLIQFQNNGVVDDSQLPKDRFSAERLKGVDSTLKIQPAKLEDSAVYLCASSLRLADRSSYNEQFFGPGTRLTVL.

This clonotype has only a few counts. V is TRBV4-2 and J is TRBJ2-7; D not certain. CDR3 size: 14 residues. The germline V gene encodes CDR1 LGHNA and CDR2 YNFKEQ. Deletions cut 0 bases from V and 5 bases from J, with 11 bases between. In nucleotides, the CDR3 is TGTGCCAGCAGCCAAGATACCTTTACCCACGAGCAGTACTTC. It yields the protein CASSQDTFTHEQYF.

The table lists this clonotype with a few counts. This chain connects TRBV7-2 to TRBJ2-5, with 14 nucleotides matching TRBD2. The CDR3 sequence is 17 residues long. Germline loops: CDR1 SGHTA, CDR2 FQGNSA. The J segment lost 5 bases and the V segment lost 5 bases, leaving 10 bases of the junction unmatched. As DNA, the CDR3 is TGTGCCAGCAGCGACGGACTAGCGGGGGGCAGGGTGGAGACCCAGTACTTC. It codes for CASSDGLAGGRVETQYF.

This clonotype came up a few times. The rearrangement uses TRBV4-3 and TRBJ2-3; TRBD1 aligns across 7 bases. The CDR3 length is 19 residues. The germline gives CDR1 LGHNA, CDR2 YSLEER. V lost 1 base, J lost 1 base, and 14 bases stayed unmatched. CDR3 residues: CASSQAQESRGRRTDTQYF. The CDR3 bases are TGCGCCAGCAGCCAAGCCCAGGAATCGAGGGGGCGGCGCACAGATACGCAGTATTTT.

A note on this clonotype: Germline and junction disagree at one end, which may indicate a read error. This chain connects TRBV24-1 to TRBJ2-5; possibly TRBD1 for D (5 bases). The CDR3 is 12 residues long. CDR1 and CDR2 from the germline V gene are KGHDR and SFDVKD. CDR3 sequence: CATSSGQGRFHF. CDR3 in DNA: TGTGCCACCAGTTCGGGTCAGGGCAGGTTCCACTTC.

V usage is TRBV12-3 or TRBV12-4 and J usage is TRBJ2-7, with a weak D call TRBD1 (6 bases). The CDR3 length is 16 residues. Trimming stripped 3 bases from V and 0 bases from J, with 15 bases between. CDR3 sequence (DNA): TGTGCCAGCAGTTTGATGCAGGGGCCGAGCTCCTACGAGCAGTACTTC. Translation: CASSLMQGPSSYEQYF.

Only a few counts were recorded for this clonotype. V and J are TRBV11-2 and TRBJ2-7; 7 nucleotides match TRBD1. V lost 5 bases and J lost 5; bases outside the gene matches: 9. CDR1 is SGHAT and CDR2 is FQNNGV in the germline V gene. CDR3 length equals 14 residues. CDR3 loop: CASSRAGTAHEQYF. CDR3 bases: TGTGCCAGCAGCAGAGCCGGGACAGCGCACGAGCAGTACTTC.

In this sample, this clonotype turned up many times. The chain employs TRBV12-3 or TRBV12-4 and TRBJ2-7; 7 bases are shared with TRBD2. With V trimmed by 4 bases and J by 1 base, 4 bases remained unmatched. The CDR3 runs 14 residues. The CDR3 sequence is CASSSSGLSYEQYF. The CDR3 DNA sequence: TGTGCCAGCAGTTCTAGCGGCCTTTCCTACGAGCAGTACTTC.

The table lists this clonotype with many counts. The V and J genes are TRBV10-3 and TRBJ2-1, with 7 nucleotides matching TRBD1. Germline CDR1 and CDR2: ENHRY and SYGVKD. The CDR3 runs to 16 residues. J lost 7 bases, V lost 2 bases, and 11 bases had no gene match. CDR3 in amino acids: CAISENRGTLTNEQFF. The DNA for the CDR3 is TGTGCCATCAGTGAGAACAGGGGTACCCTAACTAATGAGCAGTTCTTC.

This clonotype occurred many times. The CDR3 protein is CASSYPSVWDGGPGELFF. The CDR3 DNA reads as TGTGCCAGCAGTTACCCTTCCGTTTGGGACGGTGGTCCCGGGGAGCTGTTTTTT. The chain uses TRBV6-5 and TRBJ2-2; D may correspond to TRBD1 or TRBD2 (5 bases each). This CDR3 spans 18 amino acids. The ends were cut back, 2 bases at V and 6 bases at J, with 22 bases in the middle. The germline V gene encodes CDR1 MNHEY and CDR2 SVGAGI.

In its sample, this clonotype was seen many times. V gene TRBV25-1 combines with J gene TRBJ2-3, with D unresolved. This CDR3 has 16 amino acids. The ends were cut back, 3 bases at V and 0 bases at J, with 13 bases in the middle. CDR1 and CDR2 (germline): MGHDK, SYGVNS. CDR3 sequence reads: CASSESRALSTDTQYF. The CDR3 region has the DNA TGTGCCAGCAGTGAGAGTCGGGCGCTTAGCACAGATACGCAGTATTTT.

V and J are TRBV7-8 and TRBJ2-1, with TRBD2 as a possible D gene (6 bases). V dropped 5 bases and J dropped 3 bases, with 20 bases sitting between them. The CDR3 has 17 residues. Germline assignment: CDR1 SGHVS and CDR2 FQNEAQ. This chain's CDR3 is CASSPTLAGTFYNEQFF. The CDR3 DNA reads TGTGCCAGCAGCCCAACCCTCGCGGGGACTTTCTACAATGAGCAGTTCTTC.